Here is one T cell receptor (beta chain) with its context. Its antigen is currently unknown. The PCR used 60 Vbeta and 13 Jbeta primers. The data were produced by immunoSEQ multiplex PCR, yet TCRdb's version contains in-frame clones alone and is incomplete. In the table there are over 65,000 clones, around 77% of which are singletons. The data stem from a study of cytomegalovirus exposure and HLA in healthy donors. Study-wide points: Excluded were some V segments that proved indistinguishable, including TRBV6-2 and TRBV6-3. Reports indicate that TCR beta sequences accurately predicted the HLA-A and HLA-B alleles of most subjects.

Germline V CDR1 and CDR2: MNHNY, SVGAGI (reference sequence). V was pared by 6 bases and J by 1 base, with 12 bases between. CDR3 length: 14 amino acids. The V call is TRBV6-6, the J call TRBJ1-1; D is uncertain. The receptor's source is a man aged 45-60 years in good health and CMV-seronegative. Sequencing was carried out using PBMCs. The CDR3 DNA reads as TGTGCCAGCAGGGGCGGACGGGGGAACACTGAAGCTTTCTTT. It is translated as CASRGGRGNTEAFF.